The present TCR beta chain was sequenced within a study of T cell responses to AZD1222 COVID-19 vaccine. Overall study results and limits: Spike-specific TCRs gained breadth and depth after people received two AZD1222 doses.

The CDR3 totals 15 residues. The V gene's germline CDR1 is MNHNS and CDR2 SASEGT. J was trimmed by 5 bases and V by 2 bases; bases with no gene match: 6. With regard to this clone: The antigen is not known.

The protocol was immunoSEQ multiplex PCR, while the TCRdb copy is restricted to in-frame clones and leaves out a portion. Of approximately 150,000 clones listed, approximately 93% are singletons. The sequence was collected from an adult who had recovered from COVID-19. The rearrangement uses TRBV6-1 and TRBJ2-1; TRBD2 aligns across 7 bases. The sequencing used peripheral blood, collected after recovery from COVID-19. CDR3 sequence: CASSEKPSGNNEQFF. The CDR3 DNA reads TGTGCCAGCAGTGAAAAGCCTAGCGGAAACAATGAGCAGTTCTTC.